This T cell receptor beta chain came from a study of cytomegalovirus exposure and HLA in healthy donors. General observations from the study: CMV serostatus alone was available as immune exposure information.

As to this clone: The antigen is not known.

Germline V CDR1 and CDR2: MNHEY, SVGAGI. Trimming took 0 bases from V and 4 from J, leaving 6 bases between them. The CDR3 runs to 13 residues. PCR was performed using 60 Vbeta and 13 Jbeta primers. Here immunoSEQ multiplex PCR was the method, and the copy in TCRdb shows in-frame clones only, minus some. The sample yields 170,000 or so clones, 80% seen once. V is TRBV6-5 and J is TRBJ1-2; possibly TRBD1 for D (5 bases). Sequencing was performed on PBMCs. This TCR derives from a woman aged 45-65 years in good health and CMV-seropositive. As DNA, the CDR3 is TGTGCCAGCAGTTACTCGGGGGGCTATGGCTACACCTTC. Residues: CASSYSGGYGYTF.